Following are 12 T cell receptor beta chains from one sample sequenced in a study of blood T cell repertoires in COVID-19. Some clones are missing from TCRdb's copy, which holds only in-frame ones; the method was immunoSEQ multiplex PCR. The sample yields roughly 150,000 clones, approximately 84% seen once. Sequenced input: peripheral blood. Receptors were obtained from a woman of 80 years or more with COVID-19, enrolled during active disease.

The genes are TRBV18 and TRBJ1-2, with D hard to call. There are 15 residues in the CDR3. CDR1 KGHSH and CDR2 LQKENI come from the germline V gene. The germline V and J ends were trimmed by 3 bases and 7 bases, with 18 bases remaining between them. CDR3 amino acids: CASSPSRAGISGYTF. The CDR3 DNA reads TGTGCCAGCTCACCTTCCCGGGCGGGAATAAGTGGCTACACCTTC.

J is TRBJ2-4 and V is TRBV2; tentative D call: TRBD1 (8 bases). This CDR3 region has 16 residues. Germline V gene sequence: CDR1 SNHLY, CDR2 FYNNEI. The V end lost 8 bases, the J end lost 0 bases, and 17 bases lay between the germline ends. The CDR3: CASGGGQEGAKNIQYF. In nucleotides, the CDR3 is TGTGCCAGCGGGGGGGGACAGGAGGGAGCCAAAAACATTCAGTACTTC.

The rearrangement links TRBV29-1 to TRBJ2-7; TRBD2 matches at 10 bases. V lost 4 bases, J lost 0 bases, and 3 bases stayed unmatched. Germline V gene lookup returns CDR1 SQVTM and CDR2 ANQGSEA. The CDR3 totals 14 residues. Here the CDR3 reads CSVATSGASYEQYF. For the CDR3, the DNA is TGCAGCGTTGCAACTAGCGGGGCCTCCTACGAGCAGTACTTC.

This clone occurred once. This chain joins TRBV9 and TRBJ2-5; a possible D gene is TRBD1 (6 bases). Between the trimmed V and J ends, which lost 0 bases and 4 bases, there was a span of 7 bases. The CDR3 spans 13 residues. Germline CDR1 is SGDLS and CDR2 is YYNGEE. The CDR3 coding sequence is TGTGCCAGCAGCGTAGCACAGGGAGAGACCCAGTACTTC. It translates to CASSVAQGETQYF.

This clone was found once. The chain joins TRBV5-1 to TRBJ1-1; weak D call: TRBD1 (6 bases). CDR1 is SGHRS and CDR2 is YFSETQ in the germline V gene. The length of the CDR3 is 17 residues. V was trimmed by 0 bases and J by 1 base, leaving 16 bases between them. CDR3: CASSLDVLGGRNTEAFF. CDR3 nucleotides: TGCGCCAGCAGCTTGGACGTCTTGGGGGGGCGGAACACTGAAGCTTTCTTT.

This chain links TRBV10-3 with TRBJ2-1; 8 bases align to TRBD2. V gave up 6 bases and J gave up 2 bases; unmatched junction bases: 3. The germline V gene encodes CDR1 ENHRY and CDR2 SYGVKD. The CDR3 is made up of 14 amino acids. CDR3 amino acids: CAISVAGPYNEQFF. CDR3 DNA sequence: TGTGCCATCAGCGTAGCGGGACCCTACAATGAGCAGTTCTTC.

The chain employs TRBV18 and TRBJ1-2; D possibly corresponds to TRBD1 (6 bases). Germline CDR1 is KGHSH and CDR2 is LQKENI. Trimming pared 3 bases from V and 8 bases from J, leaving 19 bases between. The CDR3 extends over 15 amino acids. CDR3 sequence: CASSPPSRQVLGYTF. DNA of the CDR3: TGTGCCAGCTCACCCCCGAGTCGACAGGTGCTCGGCTACACCTTC.

The chain uses TRBV4-1 and TRBJ2-4, with a weak D call TRBD2 (5 bases). This CDR3 has 14 residues. V lost 4 bases and J lost 6, with 13 bases in between. Germline V lookup: CDR1 MGHRA, CDR2 YSYEKL. The CDR3 loop reads CASSPRAVVNIQYF. DNA of the CDR3: TGCGCCAGCAGCCCCCGAGCGGTCGTAAACATTCAGTACTTC.

The rearrangement links TRBV21-1 to TRBJ2-3; whether TRBD2, the table's D call, matches the DNA was not checked. TRBV21-1 counts as a pseudogene. CDR3 length: 15 residues. The CDR3 protein is CASLLAGICTDTQYF. CDR3 bases: TGTGCCAGCCTCCTAGCGGGGATATGCACAGATACGCAGTATTTT.

The V call is TRBV29-1, the J call TRBJ1-2; 11 nucleotides agree with TRBD1. The CDR3 length is 15 residues. CDR1 is SQVTM and CDR2 is ANQGSEA in the germline V gene. With 7 bases clipped from V and 7 bases from J, the junction kept 14 bases outside the gene matches. The CDR3 nucleotides read TGCAGCGGTTTTCCAACGGGACAGGGGGAAGGTGGCTACACCTTC. Protein product: CSGFPTGQGEGGYTF. The variable domain in full, completed from reference TRBV29-1 and TRBJ1-2, reads SAVISQKPSRDICQRGTSLTIQCQVDSQVTMMFWYRQQPGQSLTLIATANQGSEATYESGFVIDKFPISRPNLTFSTLTVSNMSPEDSSIYLCSGFPTGQGEGGYTFGSGTRLTVV.

The CDR3 DNA is TGTGCCAGCAGATCAGGGAACTATGGCTACACCTTC. This codes for CASRSGNYGYTF. The rearrangement joins TRBV6-5 to TRBJ1-2; the D gene is possibly TRBD1 (5 bases). Germline V CDR1 and CDR2: MNHEY, SVGAGI. V was trimmed by 6 bases and J by 2 bases, leaving 7 bases between them. This CDR3 spans 12 amino acids.

This chain connects TRBV18 to TRBJ2-2; no clear D gene. Trimming took off 2 bases at V and 3 bases at J, with 10 bases between the two ends. Germline CDR1 KGHSH, CDR2 LQKENI. This CDR3 has 15 residues. For the CDR3, the DNA is TGTGCCAGCTCACCAAGGCTTCAGGACACCGGGGAGCTGTTTTTT. This encodes CASSPRLQDTGELFF.